The clone carrying this TCR beta chain was observed a few times. PCR employed 60 Vbeta and 13 Jbeta primers. The protocol was immunoSEQ multiplex PCR, while the TCRdb copy is restricted to in-frame clones and leaves out a portion. The sample shows about 64,000 clones, under 80% of them seen only once. This sample stems from a study of cytomegalovirus exposure and HLA in healthy donors. CDR1 LGHNA and CDR2 YSLEER come from the germline V gene. V lost 4 bases, J lost 5 bases, and 18 bases lay in between. CDR3 size: 15 residues. The sequenced sample was PBMCs. The clonotype comes from a male donor in good health and CMV-seropositive. The chain carries TRBV4-3 and TRBJ2-7, with D hard to call. CDR3 sequence (DNA): TGCGCCAGCAGCCCAGACCTAGAGAGTGGCGACGAGCAGTACTTC. It translates to CASSPDLESGDEQYF.